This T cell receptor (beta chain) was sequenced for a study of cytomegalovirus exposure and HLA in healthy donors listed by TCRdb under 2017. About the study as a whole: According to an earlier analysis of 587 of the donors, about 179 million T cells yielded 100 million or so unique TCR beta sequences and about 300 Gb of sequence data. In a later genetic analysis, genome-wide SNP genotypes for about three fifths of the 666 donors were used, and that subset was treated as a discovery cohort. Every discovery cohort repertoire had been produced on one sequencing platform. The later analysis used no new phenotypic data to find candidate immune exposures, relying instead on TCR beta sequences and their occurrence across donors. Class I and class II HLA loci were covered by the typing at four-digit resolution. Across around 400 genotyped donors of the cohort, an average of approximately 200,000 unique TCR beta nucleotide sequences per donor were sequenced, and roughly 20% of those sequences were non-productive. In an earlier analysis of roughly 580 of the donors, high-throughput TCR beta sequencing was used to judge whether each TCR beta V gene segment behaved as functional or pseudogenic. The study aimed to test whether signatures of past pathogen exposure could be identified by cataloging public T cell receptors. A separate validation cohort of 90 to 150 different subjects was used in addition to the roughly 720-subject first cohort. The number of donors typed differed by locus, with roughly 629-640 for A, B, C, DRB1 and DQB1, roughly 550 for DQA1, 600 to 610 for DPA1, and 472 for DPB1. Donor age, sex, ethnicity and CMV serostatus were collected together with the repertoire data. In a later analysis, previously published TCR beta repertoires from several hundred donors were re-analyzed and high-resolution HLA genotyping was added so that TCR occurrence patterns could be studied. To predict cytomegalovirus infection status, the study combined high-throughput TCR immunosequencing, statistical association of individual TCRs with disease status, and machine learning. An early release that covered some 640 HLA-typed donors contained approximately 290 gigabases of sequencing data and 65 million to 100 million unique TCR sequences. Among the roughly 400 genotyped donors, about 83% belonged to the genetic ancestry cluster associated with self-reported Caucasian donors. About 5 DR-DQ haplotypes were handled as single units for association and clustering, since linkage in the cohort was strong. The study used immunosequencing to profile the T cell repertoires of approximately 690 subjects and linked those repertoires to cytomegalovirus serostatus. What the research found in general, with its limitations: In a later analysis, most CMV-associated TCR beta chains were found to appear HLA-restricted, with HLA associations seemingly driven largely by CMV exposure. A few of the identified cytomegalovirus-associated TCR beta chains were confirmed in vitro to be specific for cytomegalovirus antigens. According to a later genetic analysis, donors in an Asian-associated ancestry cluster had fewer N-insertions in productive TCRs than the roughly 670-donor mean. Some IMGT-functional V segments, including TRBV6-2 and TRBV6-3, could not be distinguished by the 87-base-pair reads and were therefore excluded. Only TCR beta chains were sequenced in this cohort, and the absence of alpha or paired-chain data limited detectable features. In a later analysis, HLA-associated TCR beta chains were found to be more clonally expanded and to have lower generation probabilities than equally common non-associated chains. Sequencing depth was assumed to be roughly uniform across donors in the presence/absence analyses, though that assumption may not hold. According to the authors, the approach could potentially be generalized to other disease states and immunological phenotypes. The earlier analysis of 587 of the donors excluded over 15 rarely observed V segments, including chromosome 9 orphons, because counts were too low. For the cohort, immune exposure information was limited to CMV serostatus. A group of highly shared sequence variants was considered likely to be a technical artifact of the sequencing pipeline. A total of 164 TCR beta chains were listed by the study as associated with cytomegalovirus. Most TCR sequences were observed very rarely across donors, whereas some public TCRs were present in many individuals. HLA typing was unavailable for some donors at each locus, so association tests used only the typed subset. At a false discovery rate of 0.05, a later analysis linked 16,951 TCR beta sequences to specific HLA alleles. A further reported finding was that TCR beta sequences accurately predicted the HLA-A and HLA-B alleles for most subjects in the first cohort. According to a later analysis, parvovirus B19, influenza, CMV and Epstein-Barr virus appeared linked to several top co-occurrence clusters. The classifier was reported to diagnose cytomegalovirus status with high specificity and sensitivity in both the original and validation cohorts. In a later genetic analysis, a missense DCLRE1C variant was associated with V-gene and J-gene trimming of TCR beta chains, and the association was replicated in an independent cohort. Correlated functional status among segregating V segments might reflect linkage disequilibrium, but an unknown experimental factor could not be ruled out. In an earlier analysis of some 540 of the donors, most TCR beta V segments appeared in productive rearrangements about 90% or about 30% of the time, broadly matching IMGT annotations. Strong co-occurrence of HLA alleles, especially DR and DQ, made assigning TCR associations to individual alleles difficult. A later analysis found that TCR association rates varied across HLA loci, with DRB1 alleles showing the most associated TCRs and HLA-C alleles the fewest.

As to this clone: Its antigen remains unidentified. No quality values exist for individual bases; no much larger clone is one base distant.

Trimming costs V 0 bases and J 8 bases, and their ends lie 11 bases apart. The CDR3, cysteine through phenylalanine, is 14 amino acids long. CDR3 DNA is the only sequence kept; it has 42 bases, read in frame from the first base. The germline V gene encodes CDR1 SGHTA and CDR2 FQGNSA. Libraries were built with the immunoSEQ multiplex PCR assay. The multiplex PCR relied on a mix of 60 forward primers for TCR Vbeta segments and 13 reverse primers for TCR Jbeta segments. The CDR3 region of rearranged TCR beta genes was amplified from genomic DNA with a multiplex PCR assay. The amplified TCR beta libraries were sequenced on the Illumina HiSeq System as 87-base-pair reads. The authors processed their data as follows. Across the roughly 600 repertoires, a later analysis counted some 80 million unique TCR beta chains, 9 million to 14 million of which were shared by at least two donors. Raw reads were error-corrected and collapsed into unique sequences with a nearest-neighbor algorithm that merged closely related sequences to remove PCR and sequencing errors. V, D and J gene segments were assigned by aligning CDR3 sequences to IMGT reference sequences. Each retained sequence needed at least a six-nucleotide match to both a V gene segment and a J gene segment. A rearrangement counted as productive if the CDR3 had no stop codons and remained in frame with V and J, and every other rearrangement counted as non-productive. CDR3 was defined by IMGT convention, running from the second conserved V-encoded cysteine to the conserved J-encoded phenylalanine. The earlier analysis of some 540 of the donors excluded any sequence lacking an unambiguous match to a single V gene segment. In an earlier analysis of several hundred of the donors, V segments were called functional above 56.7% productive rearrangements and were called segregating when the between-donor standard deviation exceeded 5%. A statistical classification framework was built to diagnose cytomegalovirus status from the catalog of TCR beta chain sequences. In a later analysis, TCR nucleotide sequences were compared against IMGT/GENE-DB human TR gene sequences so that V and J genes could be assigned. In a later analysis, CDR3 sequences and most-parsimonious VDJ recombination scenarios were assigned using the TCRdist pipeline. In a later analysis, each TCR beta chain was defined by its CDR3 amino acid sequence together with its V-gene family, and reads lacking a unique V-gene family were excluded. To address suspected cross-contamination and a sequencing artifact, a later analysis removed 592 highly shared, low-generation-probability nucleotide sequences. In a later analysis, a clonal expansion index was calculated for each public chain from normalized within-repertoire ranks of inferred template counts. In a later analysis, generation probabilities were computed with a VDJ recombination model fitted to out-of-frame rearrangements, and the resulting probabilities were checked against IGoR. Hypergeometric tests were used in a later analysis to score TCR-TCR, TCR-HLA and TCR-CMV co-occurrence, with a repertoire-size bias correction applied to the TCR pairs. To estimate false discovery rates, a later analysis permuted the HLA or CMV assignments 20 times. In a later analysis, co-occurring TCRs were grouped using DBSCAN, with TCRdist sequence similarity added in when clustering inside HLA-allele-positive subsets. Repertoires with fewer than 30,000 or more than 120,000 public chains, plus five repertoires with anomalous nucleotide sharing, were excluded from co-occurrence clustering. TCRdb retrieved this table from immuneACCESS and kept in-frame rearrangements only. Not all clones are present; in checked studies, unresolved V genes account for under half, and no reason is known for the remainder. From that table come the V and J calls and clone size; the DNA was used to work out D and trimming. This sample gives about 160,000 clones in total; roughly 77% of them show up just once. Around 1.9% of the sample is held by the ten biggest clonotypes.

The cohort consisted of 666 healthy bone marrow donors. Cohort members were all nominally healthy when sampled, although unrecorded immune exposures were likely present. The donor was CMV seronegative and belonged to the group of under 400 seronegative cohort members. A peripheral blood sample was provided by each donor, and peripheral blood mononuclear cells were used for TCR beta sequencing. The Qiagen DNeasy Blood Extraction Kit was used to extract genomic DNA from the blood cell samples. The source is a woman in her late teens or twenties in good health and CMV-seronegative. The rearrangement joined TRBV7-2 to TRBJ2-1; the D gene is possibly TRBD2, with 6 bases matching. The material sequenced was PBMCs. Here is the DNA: TGTGCCAGCAGCTTAGCGCGGGACTTGGATGAGCAGTTCTTC. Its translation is CASSLARDLDEQFF. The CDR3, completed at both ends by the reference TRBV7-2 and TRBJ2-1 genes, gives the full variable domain GAGVSQSPSNKVTEKGKDVELRCDPISGHTALYWYRQSLGQGLEFLIYFQGNSAPDKSGLPSDRFSAERTGGSVSTLTIQRTQQEDSAVYLCASSLARDLDEQFFGPGTRLTVL.